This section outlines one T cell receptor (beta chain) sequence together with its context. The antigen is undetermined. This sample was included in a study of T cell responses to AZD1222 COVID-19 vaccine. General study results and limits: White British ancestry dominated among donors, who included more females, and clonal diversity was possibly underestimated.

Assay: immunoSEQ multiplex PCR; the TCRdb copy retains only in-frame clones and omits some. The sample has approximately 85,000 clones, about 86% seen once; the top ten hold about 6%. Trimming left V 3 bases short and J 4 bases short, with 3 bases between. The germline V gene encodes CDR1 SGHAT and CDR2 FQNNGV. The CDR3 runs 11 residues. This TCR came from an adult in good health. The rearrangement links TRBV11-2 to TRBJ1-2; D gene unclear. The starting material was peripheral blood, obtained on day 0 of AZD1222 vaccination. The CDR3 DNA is TGTGCCAGCAGCTTGGGCTATGGCTACACCTTC. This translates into CASSLGYGYTF.